A selection of T cell receptor beta chains follows, all from one sample in a study of blood T cell repertoires in COVID-19. The protocol was immunoSEQ multiplex PCR, while the TCRdb copy is restricted to in-frame clones and leaves out a portion. The data show about 170,000 clones, roughly 80% seen once. The sample comprised peripheral blood. The receptors were gathered from a human donor with acute or convalescent COVID-19. The donor label of this sample is uncertain. The CDR3 runs from the conserved cysteine through the conserved F or W. Each record gives: J gene, D gene, clone size, V gene, CDR3 DNA, CDR3 protein. The D gene is left open where the match is weak. Clone size is not always given. Where it is, it says once, few, many or a class for expanded clones.

j_gene: TRBJ2-2
d_gene: TRBD1
abundance: .
v_gene: TRBV7-2
CDR3nt: TGTGCCAGCAGACCCAAACAGGGGGCGGGCACCGGGGAGCTGTTTTTT
CDR3aa: CASRPKQGAGTGELFF

j_gene: TRBJ1-6
d_gene: .
abundance: .
v_gene: TRBV3-1/TRBV3-2
CDR3nt: TGTGCCAGCAGCCAAGATCGGCCCCCAGGGAATTCACCCCTCCACTTT
CDR3aa: CASSQDRPPGNSPLHF

j_gene: TRBJ2-7
d_gene: TRBD2
abundance: .
v_gene: TRBV5-1
CDR3nt: TGCGCCAGCAGGCCCGGGGGGGAGAGCTCCTACGAGCAGTACTTC
CDR3aa: CASRPGGESSYEQYF

j_gene: TRBJ1-2
d_gene: .
abundance: .
v_gene: TRBV5-4
CDR3nt: TGTGCCAGCAGCCCTCCCGAAAGGGGTGACTATGGCTACACCTTC
CDR3aa: CASSPPERGDYGYTF

j_gene: TRBJ1-2
d_gene: .
abundance: few
v_gene: TRBV2
CDR3nt: TGTGCCAGCAGTCTCACAGGGAGCTATGGCTACACCTTC
CDR3aa: CASSLTGSYGYTF

j_gene: TRBJ1-1
d_gene: .
abundance: .
v_gene: TRBV30
CDR3nt: TGTGCCTGGAGTGTACACGGGAATGAAGCTTTCTTT
CDR3aa: CAWSVHGNEAFF

j_gene: TRBJ1-2
d_gene: .
abundance: .
v_gene: TRBV30
CDR3nt: TGTGCCTGGAGTGCGGGGGGCAACTATGGCTACACCTTC
CDR3aa: CAWSAGGNYGYTF

j_gene: TRBJ1-5
d_gene: .
abundance: .
v_gene: TRBV5-1
CDR3nt: TGCGCCAGCAGCTTGGGGGGCAGTAATCAGCCCCAGCATTTT
CDR3aa: CASSLGGSNQPQHF

j_gene: TRBJ1-2
d_gene: TRBD1
abundance: .
v_gene: TRBV6-5
CDR3nt: TGTGCCAGCAGGGGACAGACGAGCTATGGCTACACCTTC
CDR3aa: CASRGQTSYGYTF

j_gene: TRBJ2-5
d_gene: TRBD1
abundance: .
v_gene: TRBV28
CDR3nt: TGTGCCAGCAGTTTACCCGGGACAGCCCAAGAGACCCAGTACTTC
CDR3aa: CASSLPGTAQETQYF

j_gene: TRBJ2-3
d_gene: .
abundance: .
v_gene: TRBV6-2/TRBV6-3
CDR3nt: TGTGCCAGCAGTTACTCGACAAGCACAGATACGCAGTATTTT
CDR3aa: CASSYSTSTDTQYF

j_gene: TRBJ2-5
d_gene: .
abundance: .
v_gene: TRBV7-8
CDR3nt: TGTGCCAGCAGCCGAGAACAGGGCGGAGAGACCCAGTACTTC
CDR3aa: CASSREQGGETQYF

j_gene: TRBJ2-7
d_gene: TRBD1
abundance: .
v_gene: TRBV27
CDR3nt: TGTGCCAGCAGAACAAACGCTCGGACAGGGGGAGACGAGCAGTACTTC
CDR3aa: CASRTNARTGGDEQYF

j_gene: TRBJ1-5
d_gene: .
abundance: .
v_gene: TRBV12-5
CDR3nt: TGTGCTAGTGGTTTGAGGGGAACCGTCCATCAGCCCCAGCATTTT
CDR3aa: CASGLRGTVHQPQHF

j_gene: TRBJ2-7
d_gene: TRBD1
abundance: few
v_gene: TRBV5-1
CDR3nt: TGCGCCAGCAGCTTGCCCGGGACAGATCCCTACGAGCAGTACTTC
CDR3aa: CASSLPGTDPYEQYF

j_gene: TRBJ2-7
d_gene: TRBD2
abundance: .
v_gene: TRBV5-1
CDR3nt: TGCGCCAGCAGCCCTTGGGAGGGGATCTACGAGCAGTACTTC
CDR3aa: CASSPWEGIYEQYF

j_gene: TRBJ1-2
d_gene: TRBD1
abundance: once
v_gene: TRBV7-8
CDR3nt: TGTGCCAGCAGCCTGACAGGGACAGGGGGCGACTATGGCTACACCTTC
CDR3aa: CASSLTGTGGDYGYTF

j_gene: TRBJ2-6
d_gene: TRBD1
abundance: once
v_gene: TRBV7-3
CDR3nt: TGTGCCAGCAGCTTAACAGGAACAGGGGGGAGCTCTGGGGCCAACGTCCTGACTTTC
CDR3aa: CASSLTGTGGSSGANVLTF

j_gene: TRBJ1-6
d_gene: .
abundance: .
v_gene: TRBV28
CDR3nt: TGTGCCAGCAGTACGGGTAGGACCTATAATTCACCCCTCCACTTT
CDR3aa: CASSTGRTYNSPLHF

j_gene: TRBJ1-1
d_gene: .
abundance: .
v_gene: TRBV3-1/TRBV3-2
CDR3nt: TGTGCCAGCAGCCAAGGCACAGACATGAACACTGAAGCTTTCTTT
CDR3aa: CASSQGTDMNTEAFF

j_gene: TRBJ2-7
d_gene: .
abundance: once
v_gene: TRBV28
CDR3nt: TGTGCCAGCCAAGGGGATAACTACGAGCAGTACTTC
CDR3aa: CASQGDNYEQYF

j_gene: TRBJ2-4
d_gene: TRBD2
abundance: .
v_gene: TRBV7-2
CDR3nt: TGTGCCAGCAGCATCGGGACTACCAAAAACATTCAGTACTTC
CDR3aa: CASSIGTTKNIQYF

j_gene: TRBJ2-1
d_gene: TRBD2
abundance: .
v_gene: TRBV20-1
CDR3nt: TGCAGTGCTAGTGCGGGGGGGCGAAACAATGAGCAGTTCTTC
CDR3aa: CSASAGGRNNEQFF

j_gene: TRBJ2-1
d_gene: .
abundance: .
v_gene: TRBV7-2
CDR3nt: TGTGCCAGCAGCTCCGCGACGGGGAAAGCAGCACTCGAGCAGTTCTTC
CDR3aa: CASSSATGKAALEQFF

j_gene: TRBJ2-7
d_gene: TRBD1
abundance: .
v_gene: TRBV11-2
CDR3nt: TGTGCCAGCAGCTTAGGGACAGGGACACCCACCTACGAGCAGTACTTC
CDR3aa: CASSLGTGTPTYEQYF

j_gene: TRBJ1-6
d_gene: .
abundance: .
v_gene: TRBV13
CDR3nt: TGTGCCAGCAGCTTCACCAGGGGAACCTATAATTCACCCCTCCACTTT
CDR3aa: CASSFTRGTYNSPLHF

j_gene: TRBJ2-1
d_gene: TRBD2
abundance: .
v_gene: TRBV11-2
CDR3nt: TGTGCCAGCAGAAGGATAGCGGGACCATTCTACAATGAGCAGTTCTTC
CDR3aa: CASRRIAGPFYNEQFF

j_gene: TRBJ1-6
d_gene: TRBD1
abundance: few
v_gene: TRBV18
CDR3nt: TGTGCCAGCTCACCTTTGGGACAGGGGGATTCACCCCTCCACTTT
CDR3aa: CASSPLGQGDSPLHF